Shown below are 16 T cell receptor beta chains from a single sample sequenced in a study of identical twins. TCRdb ran MiXCR on the 5' RACE reads and lists one entry per CDR3 protein. The data show around 230,000 distinct CDR3 sequences, 6.5% seen once. These data also featured in a second study, about T cells expressing NK-cell markers.

Sequencing input: CD8+ T cells sorted from blood. All receptors come from a woman under 30 in good health.

The CDR3 region has the DNA TGTGCCAGCAGCCCGACGAAGACAGGGGTTCACACTGAAGCTTTCTTT. Protein product: CASSPTKTGVHTEAFF. The chain combines TRBV5-6 with TRBJ1-1, with 8 bases identical to TRBD1. V dropped 4 bases and J dropped 3; count of bases not matched to a gene: 11. Germline lookup yields CDR1 SGHDT and CDR2 YYEEEE. The CDR3 totals 16 residues.

V usage is TRBV2 and J usage is TRBJ2-1, with D perhaps matching TRBD1 or TRBD2 (6 bases each). The ends were cut back, 3 bases at V and 8 bases at J, with 14 bases in the middle. Germline loops: CDR1 SNHLY, CDR2 FYNNEI. CDR3 length: 14 amino acids. CDR3 bases: TGTGCCAGCAGTGAGGGGGGCCCAGTGGATGAGCAGTTCTTC. Its protein product is CASSEGGPVDEQFF.

This clonotype was detected only a few times. V gene TRBV27 combines with J gene TRBJ2-1; 8 bases line up with TRBD2. The CDR3 is 15 amino acids. Unmatched junction bases numbered 3, after V lost 3 bases and J lost 2 bases. Germline V gives CDR1 MNHEY, CDR2 SMNVEV (reference sequence). This CDR3 is CASSFIGGAYNEQFF. CDR3 bases: TGTGCCAGCAGTTTCATCGGGGGGGCCTACAATGAGCAGTTCTTC.

In DNA form, the CDR3 reads TGTGCCAGCAGCCAAGACCGAATCTACGAGCAGTACTTC. Amino acids: CASSQDRIYEQYF. The chain combines TRBV14 with TRBJ2-7; D not resolved. Germline V gene sequence: CDR1 SGHDN, CDR2 FVKESK. V lost 0 bases, J lost 3 bases, and 6 bases lay in between. This CDR3 comprises 13 residues.

This clonotype was counted only a few times. The genes are TRBV12-3 or TRBV12-4 and TRBJ1-3; no clear D. CDR3 size: 14 residues. V shed 8 bases and J shed 3 bases, with 14 bases lying between them. CDR3 sequence reads: CASVLGAFGNTIYF. The CDR3 DNA sequence: TGTGCCAGCGTTCTGGGAGCATTTGGAAACACCATATATTTT.

The rearrangement uses TRBV6-2 or TRBV6-3 and TRBJ2-1; D gene unclear. Germline values: CDR1 MNHEY, CDR2 SVGEGT. The CDR3 has 13 amino acids. Trimming removed 5 bases at V and 7 bases at J, with 12 bases between. CDR3 loop: CASSPLVENEQFF. DNA for the CDR3: TGTGCCAGCAGTCCTCTAGTCGAAAATGAGCAGTTCTTC.

This clonotype was seen repeatedly, ten times or more. V is TRBV7-8 and J is TRBJ2-1, with D possibly being TRBD1 (5 bases). The V and J ends lost 2 bases and 1 base respectively, with 15 bases between them. This CDR3 has 17 residues. Germline V gene data show CDR1 as SGHVS and CDR2 as FQNEAQ. DNA of the CDR3: TGTGCCAGCAGCTTATCCCTCAGGGTAAAGTCCTACAATGAGCAGTTCTTC. Its protein product is CASSLSLRVKSYNEQFF.

The chain couples TRBV5-1 to TRBJ2-7; 11 bases are shared with TRBD2. The length of the CDR3 is 16 residues. Germline CDR1 is SGHRS and CDR2 is YFSETQ. V lost 2 bases, J lost 6 bases, and 10 bases stayed unmatched. CDR3 sequence (DNA): TGCGCCAGCAGCTTAGTAGCGGGAGGGCCGTTATCCGAGCAGTACTTC. It codes for CASSLVAGGPLSEQYF. Drawing the rest from reference TRBV5-1 and TRBJ2-7, the complete variable domain is KAGVTQTPRYLIKTRGQQVTLSCSPISGHRSVSWYQQTPGQGLQFLFEYFSETQRNKGNFPGRFSGRQFSNSRSEMNVSTLELGDSALYLCASSLVAGGPLSEQYFGPGTRLTVT.

This clonotype was seen repeatedly, ten times or more. V is TRBV7-8 and J is TRBJ2-5, with D unclear. The V gene's germline CDR1 is SGHVS and CDR2 FQNEAQ. The CDR3 contains 14 residues. V shed 4 bases and J shed 4 bases, with 13 bases lying between them. The DNA of the CDR3 is TGTGCCAGCAGCTCCCCAGGTGTAAGAGAGACCCAGTACTTC. It specifies CASSSPGVRETQYF.

In this sample, this clonotype turned up a few times. Here the CDR3 reads CATSRDAGNGANVLTF. CDR3 coding DNA: TGTGCCACCAGCAGAGACGCAGGGAATGGGGCCAACGTCCTGACTTTC. This chain connects TRBV15 to TRBJ2-6; possibly TRBD1 for D (5 bases). The germline gives CDR1 LNHNV, CDR2 YYDKDF (reference sequence). V gave up 0 bases and J gave up 3 bases, with 9 bases separating them. The CDR3 is 16 amino acids.

This clonotype has only a few counts. The V gene is TRBV11-1, the J gene TRBJ2-1, with 12 bases identical to TRBD2. CDR3 length equals 18 residues. Germline values: CDR1 SGHAT, CDR2 FQDESV (reference sequence). V was pared by 5 bases and J by 5 bases, with 13 bases of the junction left unmatched. The CDR3 sequence: CASSRFVLAGGRNNEQFF. The CDR3 DNA follows: TGTGCCAGCAGCCGCTTTGTGCTAGCGGGAGGGAGGAACAATGAGCAGTTCTTC.

This clonotype has at least ten counts. V usage is TRBV14 and J usage is TRBJ1-2, with a weak D call TRBD1 (6 bases). The CDR3 runs to 15 residues. Per germline, CDR1 SGHDN and CDR2 FVKESK. V was shortened by 0 bases and J by 4 bases, with 12 bases between the two germline ends. The CDR3 loop is CASSQDAGVPYGYTF. CDR3 sequence (DNA): TGTGCCAGCAGCCAAGACGCAGGGGTGCCCTATGGCTACACCTTC.

This clonotype showed up many times. The chain combines TRBV4-3 with TRBJ2-3; possibly TRBD1 for D (5 bases). V was cut by 4 bases and J by 5 bases, with 19 bases left in between. CDR3 length: 16 amino acids. Germline CDR1 is LGHNA and CDR2 is YSLEER. The CDR3, as DNA: TGCGCCAGCAGCCCCGCAGAAAGAACAGGACAAGATACGCAGTATTTT. Protein: CASSPAERTGQDTQYF.

Many counts were recorded for this clonotype. The V gene is TRBV7-8, the J gene TRBJ2-5; the D is unclear. Germline V gives CDR1 SGHVS, CDR2 FQNEAQ. The V end was cut by 5 bases, the J end by 3 bases, with 4 bases between. The CDR3 has 11 amino acids. CDR3 bases: TGTGCCAGCAGCGGGGAAGAGACCCAGTACTTC. Its protein product is CASSGEETQYF.

Only a few counts were recorded for this clonotype. The V call is TRBV6-2 or TRBV6-3, the J call TRBJ1-2; tentatively, D is TRBD1 (5 bases). CDR3 length: 17 amino acids. The ends were cut back, 0 bases at V and 3 bases at J, with 17 bases in the middle. The V gene's germline CDR1 is MNHEY and CDR2 SVGEGT. CDR3 loop: CASSYSIGGGRDYGYTF. The CDR3 region has the DNA TGTGCCAGCAGTTACTCGATCGGCGGCGGCAGGGACTATGGCTACACCTTC.

The V and J genes are TRBV10-3 and TRBJ2-1; D not resolved. The germline V gene has CDR1 ENHRY and CDR2 SYGVKD. This CDR3 has 12 amino acids. V was pared by 6 bases and J by 5 bases, with 8 bases between. The CDR3 DNA reads as TGTGCCATCAGCAACGCCGACAATGAGCAGTTCTTC. It encodes CAISNADNEQFF.